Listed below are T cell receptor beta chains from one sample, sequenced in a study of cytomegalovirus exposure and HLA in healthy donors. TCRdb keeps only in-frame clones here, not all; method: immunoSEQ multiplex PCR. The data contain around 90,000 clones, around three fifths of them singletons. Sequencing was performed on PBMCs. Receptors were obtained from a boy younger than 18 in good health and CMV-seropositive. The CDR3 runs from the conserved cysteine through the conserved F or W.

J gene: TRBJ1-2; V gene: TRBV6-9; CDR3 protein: CARGGGVDYGYTF
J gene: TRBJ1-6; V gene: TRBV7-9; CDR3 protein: CASVGTASSPLHF
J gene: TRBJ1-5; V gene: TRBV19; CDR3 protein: CASRANGGNQPQHF
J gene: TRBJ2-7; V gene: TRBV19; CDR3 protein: CASSIFRQGAHEQYF
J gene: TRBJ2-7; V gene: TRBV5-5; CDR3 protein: CASSLTVTHEQYF
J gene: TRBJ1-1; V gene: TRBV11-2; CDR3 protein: CASRRTGISTEAFF
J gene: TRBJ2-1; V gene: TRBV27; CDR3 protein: CASSATYRGPYNEQFF
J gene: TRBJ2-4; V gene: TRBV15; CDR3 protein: CATSRATGVRAKNIQYF
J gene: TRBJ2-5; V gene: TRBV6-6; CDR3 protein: CASSYPWGGQETQYF
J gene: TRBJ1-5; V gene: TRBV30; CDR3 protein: CAWSVGQGDQPQHF
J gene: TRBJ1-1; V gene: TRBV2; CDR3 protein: CANGTLNTEAFF
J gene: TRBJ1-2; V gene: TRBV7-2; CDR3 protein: CASSPMNHYGYTF
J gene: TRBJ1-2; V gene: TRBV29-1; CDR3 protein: CSVEGNRGLGYTF
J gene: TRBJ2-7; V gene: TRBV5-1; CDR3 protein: CASSLTGDGEQYF
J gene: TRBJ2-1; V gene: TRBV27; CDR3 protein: CASSSQGLSYNEQFF
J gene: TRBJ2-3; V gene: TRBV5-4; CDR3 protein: CASSPRQGAGTDTQYF
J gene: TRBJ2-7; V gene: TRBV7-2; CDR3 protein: CASSLEGWGAYEQYF
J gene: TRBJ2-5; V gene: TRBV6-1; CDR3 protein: CASSELAGDRETQYF
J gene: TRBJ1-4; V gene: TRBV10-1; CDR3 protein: CASQRATNEKLFF
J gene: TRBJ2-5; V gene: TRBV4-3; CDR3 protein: CASSQEGDQETQYF
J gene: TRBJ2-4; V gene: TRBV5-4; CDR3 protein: CASSRGQGSKNIQYF
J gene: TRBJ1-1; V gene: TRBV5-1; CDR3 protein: CASSFGDSTEAFF
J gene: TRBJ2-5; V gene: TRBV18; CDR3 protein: CASSPGTEETQYF
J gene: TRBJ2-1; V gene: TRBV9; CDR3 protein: CASSKRTSGTWEQFF
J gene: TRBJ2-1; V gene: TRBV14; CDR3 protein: CASSQAGGGSYNEQFF
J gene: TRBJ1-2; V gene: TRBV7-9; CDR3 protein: CASSYPGPANYGYTF
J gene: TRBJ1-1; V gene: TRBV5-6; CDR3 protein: CASSVTGGTEAFF
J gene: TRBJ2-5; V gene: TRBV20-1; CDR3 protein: CSAQAEETQYF
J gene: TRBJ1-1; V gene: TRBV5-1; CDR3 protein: CASSLLTGGPGTEAFF
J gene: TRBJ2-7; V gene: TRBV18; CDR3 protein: CASSPQGATLYEQYF
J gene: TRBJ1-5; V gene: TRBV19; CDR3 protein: CASSIETGRLGNQPQHF
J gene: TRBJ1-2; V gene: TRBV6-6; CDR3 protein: CASSIQGAGYTF
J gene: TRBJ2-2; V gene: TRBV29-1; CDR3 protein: CSIRLAAYINTGELFF
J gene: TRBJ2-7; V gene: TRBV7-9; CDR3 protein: CARSNSGKSYEQYF
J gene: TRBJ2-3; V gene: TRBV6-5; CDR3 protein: CASSSSGGAGDTQYF
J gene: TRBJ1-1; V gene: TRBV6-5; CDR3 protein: CASTTGVGTEAFF
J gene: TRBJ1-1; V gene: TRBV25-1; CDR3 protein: CASSGQIMNTEAFF
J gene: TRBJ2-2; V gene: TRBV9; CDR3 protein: CASSPPPSVAGELFF
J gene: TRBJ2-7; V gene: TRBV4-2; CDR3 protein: CASSPGTGAYEQYF
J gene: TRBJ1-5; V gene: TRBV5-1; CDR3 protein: CASSLMTGIQPQNF
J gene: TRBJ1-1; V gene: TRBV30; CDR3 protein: CAWSVWIRGGNTEAFF
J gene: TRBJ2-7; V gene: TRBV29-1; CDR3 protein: CSVTGGGEQYF
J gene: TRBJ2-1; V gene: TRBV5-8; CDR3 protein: CASSSPGLAGMNEQFF
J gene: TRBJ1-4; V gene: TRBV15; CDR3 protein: CATSRDRDYNEKLFF
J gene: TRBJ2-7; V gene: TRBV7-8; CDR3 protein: CASSLKGMVGVGFYEQYF
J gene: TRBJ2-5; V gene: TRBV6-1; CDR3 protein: CASSDRGLKTQYF
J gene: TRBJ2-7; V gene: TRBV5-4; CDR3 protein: CASSLAGVHEQYF
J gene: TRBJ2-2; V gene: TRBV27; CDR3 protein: CASSPDRAGELFF
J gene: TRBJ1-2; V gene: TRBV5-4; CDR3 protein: CASSFLQDGGYTF
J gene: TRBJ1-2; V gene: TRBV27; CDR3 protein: CASSLSSHYGYTF
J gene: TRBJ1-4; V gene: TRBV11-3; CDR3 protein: CASSLEGVEKLFF
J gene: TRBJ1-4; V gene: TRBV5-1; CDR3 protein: CASSLDSYNEKLFF